This entry features one T cell receptor (beta chain) sequence. What it recognizes is unknown. The data were taken from a study of blood T cells in healthy people across ages. Study-level results: There were more naive CD4+ cells and higher diversity in long-lived donors than in aged donors.

Using a J-beta primer mix together with a sample-barcoded 5' primer, a second PCR was run for about 7 to 12 cycles. Tagging of each cDNA molecule was performed by a template-switch adaptor with 12 random nucleotides. Every individual sample yielded 2.5 million or more paired-end reads (each containing CDR3). TCRdb itself ran the 5' RACE reads through MiXCR, one entry per CDR3 protein. The sample records approximately 1.5 million distinct CDR3 sequences, around 36% being singletons. The CDR3 is 14 amino acids. This chain connects TRBV1 to TRBJ1-4. TRBV1 is noted as a pseudogene. The sequence derives from a woman aged 25 to 39 in good health. The sample taken for sequencing was blood. DNA of the CDR3: TGCACCAGCAGCCAACCTTTCAATCGCGAAAAACTGTTTTTT. It codes for CTSSQPFNREKLFF.